The present T cell receptor (beta chain) was sequenced within a study of T cell responses to AZD1222 COVID-19 vaccine (dated by TCRdb to 2020 to 2022). Some background on the complete study: AZD1222 recipients given second doses at about 4 weeks or at about 12 weeks were pooled, since spike-specific TCR depth and breadth were not found to differ between the two schedules. A total of roughly 240 trial participants underwent TCR sequencing, of whom some 210 received two doses of AZD1222 and about 25 received two doses of the MenACWY control vaccine. Trial participants were enrolled by age into subgroups of 18-55, 56-69 and 70-plus years, and around 150, 28 and 57 TCR-sequenced participants, respectively, were included in these subgroups.

The germline V gene (reference sequence) yields LGHDT for CDR1 and YNNKEL for CDR2. Cut back by 1 base and 0 bases, the V and J ends lie 22 bases apart. Spanning cysteine to phenylalanine, the CDR3 consists of 20 amino acids. The kept DNA is CDR3 alone, 60 bases in frame from the first base. The CDR3 regions of human TCRbeta chains were analyzed by immunosequencing. On the authors' methods: TCRs in the repertoires were matched against a reference library of SARS-CoV-2-specific TCRs that had been generated with the MIRA antigen-specificity platform. Breadth meant the fraction of unique TCRs that were SARS-CoV-2-associated, whereas depth meant the fraction of total T cells that were SARS-CoV-2-associated. Using the MIRA data, every spike-specific TCR was mapped to the spike region that the TCR reacted to and assigned to either a CD4 or a CD8 class. Log10-transformed breadth and depth values were compared by one-way ANOVA with Sidak's multiple comparisons tests. Drawn from immuneACCESS, this table holds only the in-frame rearrangements with V and J called that TCRdb kept. Clones are partly lost; checked studies trace under half to an unresolved V gene and leave the rest unexplained. Clonal size and the V and J genes are those of that table, whereas D and trimming came from the DNA. Counted in this sample were 130,000 or so clones; 93% of them appeared once. Of the sample, approximately 3.4% is held by the ten largest clones.

What the study reported, not specific to this receptor: In the small 56-69-year group, the increase in depth fell short of significance, most likely because of low power. Conclusions about previously exposed vaccinees are limited because only five to seven AZD1222 recipients were SARS-CoV-2 seropositive at baseline. A significant rise in spike-specific TCR breadth and depth was observed after two AZD1222 doses relative to day 0 and relative to MenACWY recipients. Because no samples from the day 14 peak response were available, repertoires could be characterized only after the peak T cell response. Participants were mostly white British and included more females than males, and it was suggested by the authors that clonal diversity may have been underestimated. Nearly half of unique spike-specific TCRs reportedly recognized epitopes outside regions mutated in the B.1.351 and B.1.1.7 variants. Vaccine-associated CD4 TCRs spanned the whole spike protein, with dominant responses in regions 160-218 and 743-854.

The sample's time point label is to be understood as: baseline before first vaccination. Vaccinee samples were obtained from the UK trials COV001 and COV002, which included a single-blind randomized controlled phase 2/3 trial of AZD1222 (ChAdOx1 nCoV-19) in healthy adults. For TCRbeta chain sequencing, PBMC samples from trial participants were taken at day 0 and at day 28 after the second dose. On this clone: No antigen is known for it. No clone much larger than this one lies a single base away; base qualities are absent.

The sample here was peripheral blood, taken on day 0 of AZD1222 vaccination. This chain is built from TRBV3-1 (or the pseudogene TRBV3-2) and TRBJ1-3; the D gene remains uncertain. The sequence was collected from an adult in good health. Here the CDR3 is given as CASSQVIGVLGSSSGNTIYF. In nucleotides, the sequence is TGTGCCAGCAGCCAAGTCATTGGGGTGCTGGGTTCGAGCTCTGGAAACACCATATATTTT.